The T cell receptor (beta chain) under discussion was sequenced for a study of CD8+ T cells in alopecia areata (dated by TCRdb to the late 2010s). Notes on the research overall: The treated patients, all with moderate-to-severe alopecia areata, were enrolled in an open-label pilot trial of oral tofacitinib given at 5 to 10 mg twice daily. Patients stayed on tofacitinib for 6 to 18 months and then had 6 months of follow-up off drug so that delayed response and recurrence could be assessed. The SALT score, which quantifies the percentage of affected scalp surface area, was used to measure disease severity in treated patients. In both human patients and the C3H/HeJ mouse model, the study applied high-throughput TCRbeta sequencing to look at T cell clonal expansion in alopecia areata. In humans, TCRbeta sequencing was performed on scalp tissue and on sorted CD4+ and CD8+ peripheral blood T cells from healthy controls and from patients with patchy or totalis/universalis alopecia areata. Biopsies were taken from tofacitinib-treated patients at baseline and at 4 and 24 weeks of treatment, and a later scalp biopsy was taken in several of the tofacitinib-treated patients. Scalp clonality was compared among normal scalp (n=4), patchy alopecia areata scalp (n=8), and alopecia totalis/universalis scalp (n=8). RNA came from the PAXgene miRNA kit for fixed scalp, the miRNeasy kit for PBMCs, and the RNeasy kit for mouse skin. immunoSEQ multiplex PCR using 35 Vbeta forward primers and 13 Jbeta reverse primers was used to amplify TCRbeta CDR3 regions. Overall study results and their limits: Resident alphabeta T cells in normal human skin are also sequenced, complicating scalp TCR repertoire analysis, unlike mouse skin dominated by gammadelta T cells. Because the treated cohort was small and had only one nonresponder, larger studies are needed to examine links between baseline CD8+ expansion and response. Lesional scalp, especially in alopecia totalis/universalis, showed higher clonality and more expanded CD8+ clones than normal scalp, suggesting antigenic drive. TCR sequences shared between patients were less clear than in mice, possibly partly because of HLA diversity in the patient population. Tofacitinib significantly lowered scalp clonality and the number of expanded CD8+ clones among the top 100 scalp clones. Many expanded lesional clones persisted in scalp and blood during tofacitinib treatment, which may partly explain relapse after stopping treatment.

This clone turned up a few times. Its antigen has not been determined. No much larger clonotype is one base removed from it; base qualities were not supplied. The receptor library was made with the immunoSEQ multiplex PCR assay. For TCR sequencing, RNA was extracted from every sample and reverse transcribed into cDNA to serve as template. First-strand cDNA was synthesized with SuperScript III using a 2:1 mix of oligo-dT and random hexamers. Amplification bias was assessed with a synthetic immune receptor repertoire, and residual bias was removed computationally. The study's own analysis went as follows. Raw reads were preprocessed to remove errors, and CDR3 was defined according to IMGT conventions as the region from the conserved cysteine to phenylalanine. Clonality was computed by normalizing Shannon entropy by log2 of the number of productive unique TCRs and subtracting the result from 1. Whether each scalp clone was CD4 or CD8 was inferred by checking scalp TCRbeta sequences against the CD4 and CD8 repertoires from sorted blood. The clones in this table, taken by TCRdb from immuneACCESS, are in-frame only. Not every clone is retained; where verified, under half of the shortfall comes from an unresolved V gene, and the cause of the rest is unknown. Clonal size and the V and J genes are those of that table, whereas D and trimming came from the DNA. This sample comprises more than 150,000 clones, about 60% of them detected only once. Together, the top ten hold roughly an eighth of the sample.

The CDR3 numbers 14 residues from cysteine through phenylalanine. Kept here is only the CDR3 DNA, which spans 42 bases and is read in frame from base 1. The V and J ends are trimmed by 3 bases and 2 bases, leaving 12 bases between them. In the germline V gene, CDR1 corresponds to SQVTM and CDR2 to ANQGSEA. Interpreted using the paper, the time point label stands for: roughly 24 weeks on oral tofacitinib. In light of the paper, this sample's treatment or condition label describes: oral pan-JAK inhibitor, 5-10 mg twice daily. Peripheral blood and lesional scalp punch biopsies were obtained from patients with alopecia areata. PBMCs were isolated by density centrifugation and stained for CD3, CD4 and CD8, and CD4+ and CD8+ T cells were sorted on a FACSAria.

The specimen was CD8+ T cells sorted from blood, collected at week 24, from a patient treated with tofacitinib. This receptor was identified in a human donor with alopecia areata. Rearrangement joined TRBV29-1 to TRBJ2-3; the D gene identity is not certain. At the DNA level, the sequence is TGCAGCGTTGAGGGCTTTGGAAACACAGATACGCAGTATTTT. This sequence encodes CSVEGFGNTDTQYF.